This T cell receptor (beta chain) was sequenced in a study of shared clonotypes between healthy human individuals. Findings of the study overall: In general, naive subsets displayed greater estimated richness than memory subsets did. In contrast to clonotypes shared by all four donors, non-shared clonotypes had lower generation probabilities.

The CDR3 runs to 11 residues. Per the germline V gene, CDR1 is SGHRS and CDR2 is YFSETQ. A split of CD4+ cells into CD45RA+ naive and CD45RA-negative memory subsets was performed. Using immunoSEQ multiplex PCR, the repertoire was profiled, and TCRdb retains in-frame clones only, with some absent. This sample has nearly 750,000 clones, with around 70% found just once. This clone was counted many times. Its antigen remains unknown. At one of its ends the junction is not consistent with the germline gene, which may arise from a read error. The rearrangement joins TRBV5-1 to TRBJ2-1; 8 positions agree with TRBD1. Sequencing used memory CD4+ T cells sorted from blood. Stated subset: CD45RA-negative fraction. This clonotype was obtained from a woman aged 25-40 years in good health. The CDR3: CASSQDRARIF. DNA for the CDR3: TGCGCCAGCAGCCAGGACAGGGCACGTATCTTC.